The present entry profiles one T cell receptor beta chain with its context. The antigen is not known. The data belong to a study of a mutant IDH1 vaccine in newly diagnosed glioma. Study background: Earlier therapy was either radiotherapy, temozolomide, or both, and most got both.

In germline, CDR1 is SGHRS, CDR2 YFSETQ. CDR3 length: 14 residues. V dropped 4 bases and J dropped 8; count of bases not matched to a gene: 8. As for time point: week 11, during vaccination. Each vaccine dose was 300 ug of mutant IDH1 20-mer peptide, with topical imiquimod. Those who donated had recent WHO grade 3 or 4 IDH1-mutant, ATRX-lost astrocytomas. Study results and caveats: Detectable vaccine-induced immune responses arose in 93.3% of patients. Apparently unrelated to pseudoprogression were changes in the top peripheral T cell clonotypes.

Method: immunoSEQ multiplex PCR; TCRdb's copy keeps in-frame clones and lacks some. This table holds approximately 110,000 clones, 75% to 90% found once. The source material was PBMCs, sampled from a glioma patient whose treatment included an IDH1 peptide vaccine. This TCR derives from a woman aged 50 to 60 with glioma. The rearrangement uses TRBV5-1 and TRBJ1-1, with 10 bases lining up with TRBD1. As DNA, the CDR3 is TGCGCCAGCAGCACCGGGACAGGGGCCCCGGAAGCTTTCTTT. Its translation is CASSTGTGAPEAFF.